This TCR beta chain was documented in a study of neurological immune-mediated disorders. The CDR3 has 13 residues. Germline CDR1 and CDR2: SGHRS and YFSETQ. The germline V and J ends were trimmed by 1 base and 6 bases, with 10 bases remaining between them. This clonotype has ten or more counts. No antigen is known for it. MiXCR, run by TCRdb on the 5' RACE reads, gives a single entry per CDR3 protein. This table holds about 52,000 distinct CDR3 sequences, 3% to 4% found once. The study, taken as a whole, reports: It was HTLV-1-associated myelopathy that showed the most TCR clonal expansion, while multiple sclerosis showed the least, falling below healthy controls.

Sequencing used PBMCs. The clonotype was recovered from a man between 60 and 75 years old with multiple sclerosis. The chain links TRBV5-1 to TRBJ1-2; D is unresolved. The CDR3 nucleotides are TGCGCCAGCAGCTTGTCTGTGGGTGATGGCTACACCTTC. Translation gives CASSLSVGDGYTF.